This record covers a single T cell receptor beta chain. This sample stems from a study of blood T cell repertoires in COVID-19. Between the trimmed V and J ends, which lost 5 bases and 3 bases, there was a span of 10 bases. The CDR3 has 13 amino acids. Per the germline V gene, CDR1 is SEHNR and CDR2 is FQNEAQ (reference sequence). The method was immunoSEQ multiplex PCR; TCRdb's version includes in-frame clones alone and lacks a portion of them. The sample consists of 150,000 to 180,000 clones, 70% to 85% of them appearing once. The origin of this receptor is an older woman with acute or convalescent COVID-19. Sequencing used peripheral blood. The genes are TRBV7-9 and TRBJ1-2; D gene unclear. In DNA, the CDR3 is TGTGCCAGCAGCACCGGGTCTCACTATGGCTACACCTTC. Its protein is CASSTGSHYGYTF.